The 3 T cell receptor beta chains given below trace back to one sample, sequenced in a study of cytomegalovirus exposure and HLA in healthy donors. Profiling relied on immunoSEQ multiplex PCR, and the TCRdb table lists in-frame clones only, not all of them. Seen here are tens of thousands of clones, 94% observed once, and the top ten hold roughly 1.6%. Sequenced material: PBMCs. These receptors were taken from a young man in good health and CMV-seropositive.

The rearrangement links TRBV9 to TRBJ2-1; 12 bases fit TRBD2. CDR1 is SGDLS, CDR2 YYNGEE, per germline. V was clipped by 7 bases and J by 1 base; unmatched bases: 9. CDR3 length: 17 amino acids. The CDR3 loop reads CASGEPTSGRSYNEQFF. In nucleotides, the CDR3 is TGTGCCAGCGGTGAGCCGACTAGCGGGAGATCCTACAATGAGCAGTTCTTC.

This sequence joins TRBV9 and TRBJ2-7; a possible D gene is TRBD2 (6 bases). The tail of the sequence fits TRBJ2-1 better, so the J call may be wrong. Germline V gene data show CDR1 as SGDLS and CDR2 as YYNGEE. CDR3 length: 16 amino acids. The CDR3 here is CASSVSPSGGIDEQFF. The DNA for the CDR3 is TGTGCCAGCAGCGTAAGCCCCTCTGGCGGGATCGATGAGCAGTTCTTC.

This clone has a single count. This sequence joins TRBV5-4 and TRBJ2-3; D is perhaps TRBD1 (5 bases). Germline V gene lookup returns CDR1 SGHNT and CDR2 YYREEE (reference sequence). CDR3 length: 15 residues. V lost 2 bases to trimming and J lost 2 bases, with 12 bases between them. CDR3 sequence reads: CASSLDRSSTDTQYF. For the CDR3, the DNA is TGTGCCAGCAGCTTAGACAGATCTTCCACAGATACGCAGTATTTT.